This note documents a single T cell receptor beta chain sequence. The sample originates from a study of blood T cell repertoires in COVID-19. Turning to the study itself: From T cells, B-cell-depleted T cells, or PBMCs came the material, which was cDNA or gDNA.

Germline loops: CDR1 SGHDN, CDR2 FVKESK. The CDR3 is 15 amino acids. The V and J ends lost 2 bases and 8 bases, in that order; junction bases with no gene match: 11. TCRdb's table, derived via immunoSEQ multiplex PCR, lists solely in-frame clones and lacks some. Found here are about 240,000 clones, roughly 80% of them singletons; the top ten hold roughly 3.2%. The TCR sequence derives from a woman under 30 with acute or convalescent COVID-19. Sample: peripheral blood. The rearrangement links TRBV14 to TRBJ1-2, with 7 nucleotides matching TRBD1. CDR3 region: CASSQYRGGEIGYTF. DNA of the CDR3: TGTGCCAGCAGCCAATATAGAGGGGGCGAAATCGGCTACACCTTC. Full variable domain (rest looked up from reference TRBV14 and TRBJ1-2): EAGVTQFPSHSVIEKGQTVTLRCDPISGHDNLYWYRRVMGKEIKFLLHFVKESKQDESGMPNNRFLAERTGGTYSTLKVQPAELEDSGVYFCASSQYRGGEIGYTFGSGTRLTVV.